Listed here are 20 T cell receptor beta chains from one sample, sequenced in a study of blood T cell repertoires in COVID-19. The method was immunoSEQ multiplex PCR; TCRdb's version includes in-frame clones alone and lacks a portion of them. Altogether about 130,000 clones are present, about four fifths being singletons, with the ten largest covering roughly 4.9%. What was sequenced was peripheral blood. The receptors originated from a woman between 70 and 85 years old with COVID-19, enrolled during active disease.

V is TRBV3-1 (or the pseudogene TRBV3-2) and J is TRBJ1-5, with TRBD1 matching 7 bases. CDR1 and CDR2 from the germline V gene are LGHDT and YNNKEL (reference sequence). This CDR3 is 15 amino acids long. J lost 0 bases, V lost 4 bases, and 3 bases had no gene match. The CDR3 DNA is TGTGCCAGCAGCCGGGACAGAAATAGCAATCAGCCCCAGCATTTT. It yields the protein CASSRDRNSNQPQHF.

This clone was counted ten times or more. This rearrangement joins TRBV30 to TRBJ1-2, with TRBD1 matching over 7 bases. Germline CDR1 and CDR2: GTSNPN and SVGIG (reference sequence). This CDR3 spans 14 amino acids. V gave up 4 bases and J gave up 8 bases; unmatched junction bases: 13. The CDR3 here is CAWKRSAGGLGYTF. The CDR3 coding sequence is TGTGCCTGGAAACGGAGCGCAGGGGGTTTGGGCTACACCTTC.

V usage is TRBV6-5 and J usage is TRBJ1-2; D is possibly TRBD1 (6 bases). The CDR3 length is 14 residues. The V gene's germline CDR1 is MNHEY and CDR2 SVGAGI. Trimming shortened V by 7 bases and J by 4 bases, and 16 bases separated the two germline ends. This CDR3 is CASTPLDRGYGYTF. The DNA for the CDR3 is TGTGCCAGCACCCCCTTGGACAGAGGCTATGGCTACACCTTC.

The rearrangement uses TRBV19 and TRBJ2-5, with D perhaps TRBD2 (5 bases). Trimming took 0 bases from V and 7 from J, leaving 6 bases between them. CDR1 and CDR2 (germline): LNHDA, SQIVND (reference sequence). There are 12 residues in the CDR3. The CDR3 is CASSIDRGTQYF. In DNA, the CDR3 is TGTGCCAGTAGTATAGATCGGGGGACCCAGTACTTC.

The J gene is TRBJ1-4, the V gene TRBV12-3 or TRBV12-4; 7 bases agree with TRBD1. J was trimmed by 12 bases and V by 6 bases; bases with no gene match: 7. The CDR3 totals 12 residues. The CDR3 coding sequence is TGTGCCAGCAGCCCGGACAGGCTGGAACTGTTTTTT. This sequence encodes CASSPDRLELFF.

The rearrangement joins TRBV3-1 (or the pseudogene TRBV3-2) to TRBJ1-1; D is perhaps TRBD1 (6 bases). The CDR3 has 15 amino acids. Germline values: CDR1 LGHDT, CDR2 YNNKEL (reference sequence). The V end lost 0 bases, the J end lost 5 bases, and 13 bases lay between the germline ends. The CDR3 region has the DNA TGTGCCAGCAGCCAAGATCTACAGGGAGGGACTGAAGCTTTCTTT. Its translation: CASSQDLQGGTEAFF.

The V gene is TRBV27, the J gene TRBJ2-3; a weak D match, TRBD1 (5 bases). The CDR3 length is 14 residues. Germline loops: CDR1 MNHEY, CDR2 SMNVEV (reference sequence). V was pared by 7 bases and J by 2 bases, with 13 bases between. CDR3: CASKAGPSTDTQYF. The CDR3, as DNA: TGTGCCAGCAAGGCAGGGCCCTCCACAGATACGCAGTATTTT.

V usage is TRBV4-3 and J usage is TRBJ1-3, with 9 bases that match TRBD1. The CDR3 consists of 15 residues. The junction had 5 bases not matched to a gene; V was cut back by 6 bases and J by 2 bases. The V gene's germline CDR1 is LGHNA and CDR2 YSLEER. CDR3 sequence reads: CASSKGQGTGNTIYF. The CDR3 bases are TGCGCCAGCAGTAAAGGACAGGGGACTGGAAACACCATATATTTT.

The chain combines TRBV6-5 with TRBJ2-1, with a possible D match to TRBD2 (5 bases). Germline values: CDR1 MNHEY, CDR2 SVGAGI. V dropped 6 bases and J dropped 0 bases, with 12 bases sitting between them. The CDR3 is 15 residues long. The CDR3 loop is CASRGGRSSYNEQFF. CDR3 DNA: TGTGCCAGCAGAGGAGGACGGAGCTCCTACAATGAGCAGTTCTTC.

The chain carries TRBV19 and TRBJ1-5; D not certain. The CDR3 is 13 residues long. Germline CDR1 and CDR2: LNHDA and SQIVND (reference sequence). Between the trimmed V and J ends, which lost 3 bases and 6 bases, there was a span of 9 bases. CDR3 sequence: CASSIGSGQPQHF. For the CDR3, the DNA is TGTGCCAGTAGTATTGGGAGTGGTCAGCCCCAGCATTTT.

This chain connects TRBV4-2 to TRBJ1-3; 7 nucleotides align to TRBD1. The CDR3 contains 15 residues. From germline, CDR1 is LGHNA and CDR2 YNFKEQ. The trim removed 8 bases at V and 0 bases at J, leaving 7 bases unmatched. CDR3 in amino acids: CASRETGSSGNTIYF. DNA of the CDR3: TGTGCCAGCCGCGAGACAGGGAGCTCTGGAAACACCATATATTTT.

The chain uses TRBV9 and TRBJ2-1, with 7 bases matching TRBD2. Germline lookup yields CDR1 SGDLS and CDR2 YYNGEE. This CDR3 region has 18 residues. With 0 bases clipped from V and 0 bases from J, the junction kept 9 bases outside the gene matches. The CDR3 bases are TGTGCCAGCAGCGTAGTGGGAAGCGGGGTGAGCTCCTACAATGAGCAGTTCTTC. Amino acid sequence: CASSVVGSGVSSYNEQFF.

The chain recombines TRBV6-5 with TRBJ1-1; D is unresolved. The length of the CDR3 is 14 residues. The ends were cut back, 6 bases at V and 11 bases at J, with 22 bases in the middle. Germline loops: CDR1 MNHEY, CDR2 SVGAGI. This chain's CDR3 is CASRALPLGSAAFF. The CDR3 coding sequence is TGTGCCAGCAGAGCCTTGCCGTTGGGCTCCGCGGCTTTCTTT.

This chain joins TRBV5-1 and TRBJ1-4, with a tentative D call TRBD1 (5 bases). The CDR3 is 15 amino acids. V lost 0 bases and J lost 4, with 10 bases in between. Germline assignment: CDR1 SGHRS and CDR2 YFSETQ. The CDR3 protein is CASSLAGQINEKLFF. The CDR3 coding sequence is TGCGCCAGCAGCTTGGCAGGGCAGATTAATGAAAAACTGTTTTTT.

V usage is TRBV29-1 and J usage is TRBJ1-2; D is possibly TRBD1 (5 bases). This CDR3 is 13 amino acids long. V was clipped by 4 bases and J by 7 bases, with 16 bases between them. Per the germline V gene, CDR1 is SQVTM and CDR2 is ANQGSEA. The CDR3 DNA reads TGCAGCGTTGGTAGTTGGGGCATCAGTGGCTACACCTTC. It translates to CSVGSWGISGYTF.

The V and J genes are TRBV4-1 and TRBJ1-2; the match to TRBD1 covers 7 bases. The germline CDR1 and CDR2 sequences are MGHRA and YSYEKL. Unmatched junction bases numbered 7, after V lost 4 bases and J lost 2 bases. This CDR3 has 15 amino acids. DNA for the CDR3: TGCGCCAGCAGCCCGCACCGGGACAGCAACTATGGCTACACCTTC. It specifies CASSPHRDSNYGYTF.

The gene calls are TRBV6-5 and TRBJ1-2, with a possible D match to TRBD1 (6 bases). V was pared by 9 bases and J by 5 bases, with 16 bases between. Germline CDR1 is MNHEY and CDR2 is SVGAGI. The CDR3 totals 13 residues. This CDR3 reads CASTRDTRYGYTF. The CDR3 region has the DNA TGTGCCAGTACACGGGACACCCGATATGGCTACACCTTC.

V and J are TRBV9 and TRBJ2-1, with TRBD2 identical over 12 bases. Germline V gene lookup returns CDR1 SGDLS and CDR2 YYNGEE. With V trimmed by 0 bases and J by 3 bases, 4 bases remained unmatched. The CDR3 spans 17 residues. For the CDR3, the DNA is TGTGCCAGCAGCGTAGGGCCTAGCGGGGGGGTCTACAATGAGCAGTTCTTC. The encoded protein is CASSVGPSGGVYNEQFF.

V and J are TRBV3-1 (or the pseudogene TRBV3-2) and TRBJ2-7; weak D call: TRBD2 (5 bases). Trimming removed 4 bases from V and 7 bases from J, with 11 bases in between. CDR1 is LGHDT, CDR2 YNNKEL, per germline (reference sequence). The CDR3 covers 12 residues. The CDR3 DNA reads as TGTGCCAGCAGCCCCTCGGGATGGGAGCAGTACTTC. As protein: CASSPSGWEQYF.

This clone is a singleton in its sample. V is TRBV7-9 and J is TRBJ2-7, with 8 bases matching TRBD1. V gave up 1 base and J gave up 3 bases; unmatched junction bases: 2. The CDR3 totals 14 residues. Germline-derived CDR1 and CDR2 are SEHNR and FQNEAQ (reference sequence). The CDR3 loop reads CASSLGDRHYEQYF. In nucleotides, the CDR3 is TGTGCCAGCAGCTTAGGGGACAGGCACTACGAGCAGTACTTC.